The clone carrying this T cell receptor beta chain was picked up a small number of times. The data were taken from a study of regulatory T cells in long-lasting Graves disease. Time point specified: newly diagnosed GD, antithyroid drugs for less than 3 months. PBMC-derived RNA was used for the TCR library. This CDR3 region has 16 residues. V was trimmed by 1 base and J by 0 bases, leaving 13 bases between them. Germline V CDR1 and CDR2: LGHNA, YNFKEQ. Researchers made TCR beta libraries by using iRepertoire HTBI primers and running Arm-PCR on CDR3 regions. TCRdb reprocessed the multiplex PCR reads via MiXCR and lists one record per CDR3 protein. The sample shows about 200,000 distinct CDR3 sequences, around 20% of them seen only once.

This chain links TRBV4-2 with TRBJ2-7; D perhaps matches TRBD1 (5 bases). The receptor comes from a female donor with Graves disease. Sequencing was performed on peripheral blood mononuclear cells (PBMCs), taken at new diagnosis, from a patient treated with antithyroid drugs. As DNA, the CDR3 is TGTGCCAGCAGCCAAGCCGACAGCCAAAACTCCTACGAGCAGTACTTC. It encodes CASSQADSQNSYEQYF.